This T cell receptor beta chain was captured in a study of early T cells in non-severe SARS-CoV-2 infection (dated by TCRdb to 2020 to 2023). About the investigation overall: Bulk RNA from unsorted whole blood was used for TCR sequencing, so alpha and beta chains could not be paired. General findings and caveats noted by the study authors: VDJdb matching was skewed toward anti-spike CD8 responses, so virus-specific expansions were likely underestimated and private and CD4 specificities were missed.

As to this clonotype: The antigen it recognizes is unknown. Per-base quality was not reported, and no clone a single base away is much larger than it.

Libraries were constructed by 5' RACE. Sequencing instrument: NextSeq 500. Unique molecular identifiers were attached to individual cDNA molecules in the TCR library protocol so that sequencing error and PCR bias could be corrected. TCR alpha and beta chains were both sequenced, and the abundances of alpha and beta sequences in each sample were closely correlated with each other. As for the authors' bioinformatics: Decombinator V4 was used to perform V gene, J gene and CDR3 annotation of TCR sequences. TCRs were defined as expanded if a significant change between any two time points was detected under a Poisson model with p below 0.0001. TCR abundances were normalised to the total number of TCRs sequenced in each sample and reported as counts per million. TRAV1-2 paired with TRAJ12, TRAJ20 or TRAJ33 defined MAIT TCRs, while TRAV10 paired with TRAJ18 defined iNKT TCRs. VDJdb, accessed on 1 November 2021, was searched for TCRs annotated for CMV, EBV and SARS-CoV-2, and TCRs annotated for more than one antigen were excluded. In TCRdb, the public reads were trimmed at Q25 with fastp and aligned with MiXCR, with productive beta chains retained. Merged by CDR3 protein, the rows form single entries marked with the most common genes and DNA. V and J calls and clone size were set by TCRdb, not the authors. The sample profile shows about 55,000 distinct CDR3 sequences; about 6.4% of them were found once. 5.8% of the sample is in the top ten clones.

V gives up 1 base and J gives up 5 bases, and the segment between their germline ends measures 14 bases. From the cysteine through the phenylalanine, the CDR3 covers 15 amino acids. Solely the CDR3 DNA is kept, with 45 bases framed from the first base. The germline V gene supplies CDR1 LGHNA and CDR2 YSLEER. Set within a cohort of healthcare workers in London, UK, this nested case-control study involved weekly PCR testing of nasopharyngeal swabs along with blood sampling. Between 23 and 31 March 2020, the week of the UK lockdown, healthcare workers were enrolled and then followed up weekly for as long as 16 weeks.

The receptor was isolated from an adult who was a healthcare worker with PCR-confirmed SARS-CoV-2 infection or an uninfected control (not recorded which). Specimen: whole blood, collected at baseline. The chain uses TRBV4-3 and TRBJ1-1; the D gene identity is not certain. CDR3 loop: CASSQVGGYLTEAFF. The sequenced DNA is TGCGCCAGCAGCCAAGTTGGAGGGTACCTGACTGAAGCTTTCTTT.